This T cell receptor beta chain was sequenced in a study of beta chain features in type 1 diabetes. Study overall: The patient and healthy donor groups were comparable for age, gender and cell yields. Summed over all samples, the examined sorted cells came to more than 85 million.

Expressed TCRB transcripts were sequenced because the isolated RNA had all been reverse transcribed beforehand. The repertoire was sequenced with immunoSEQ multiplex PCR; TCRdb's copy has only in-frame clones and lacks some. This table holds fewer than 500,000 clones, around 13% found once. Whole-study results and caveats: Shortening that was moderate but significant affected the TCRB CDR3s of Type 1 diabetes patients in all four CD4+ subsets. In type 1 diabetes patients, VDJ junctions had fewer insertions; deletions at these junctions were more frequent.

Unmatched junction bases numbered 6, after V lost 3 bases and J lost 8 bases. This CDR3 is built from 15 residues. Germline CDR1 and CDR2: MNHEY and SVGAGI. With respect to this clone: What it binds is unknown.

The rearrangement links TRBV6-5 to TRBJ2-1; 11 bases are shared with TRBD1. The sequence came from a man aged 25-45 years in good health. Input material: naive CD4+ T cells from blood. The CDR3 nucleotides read TGTGCCAGCAGTTATTCGGGACAGGGGGAGTATGAGCAGTTCTTC. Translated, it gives CASSYSGQGEYEQFF.